This TCR beta chain appears in the sequencing data of a study of T cell changes during pregnancy in multiple sclerosis. This CDR3 comprises 14 residues. Germline V gives CDR1 SGHTA, CDR2 FQGTGA. V was pared by 5 bases and J by 2 bases, with 4 bases of the junction left unmatched. Sequenced by immunoSEQ multiplex PCR; TCRdb stores in-frame clones only, minus some. There are under 130,000 clones in the sample; about 91% occur only once, and 0.8% to 1% lies in the top ten. This sequence originates from a female donor with multiple sclerosis, enrolled in a pregnancy study. Sequenced here: peripheral blood, sampled after pregnancy. The rearrangement joins TRBV7-3 to TRBJ2-3; 7 bases fit TRBD1. CDR3 in DNA: TGTGCCAGCAGCCCCGGGACAGACACAGATACGCAGTATTTT. Translating it yields CASSPGTDTDTQYF.